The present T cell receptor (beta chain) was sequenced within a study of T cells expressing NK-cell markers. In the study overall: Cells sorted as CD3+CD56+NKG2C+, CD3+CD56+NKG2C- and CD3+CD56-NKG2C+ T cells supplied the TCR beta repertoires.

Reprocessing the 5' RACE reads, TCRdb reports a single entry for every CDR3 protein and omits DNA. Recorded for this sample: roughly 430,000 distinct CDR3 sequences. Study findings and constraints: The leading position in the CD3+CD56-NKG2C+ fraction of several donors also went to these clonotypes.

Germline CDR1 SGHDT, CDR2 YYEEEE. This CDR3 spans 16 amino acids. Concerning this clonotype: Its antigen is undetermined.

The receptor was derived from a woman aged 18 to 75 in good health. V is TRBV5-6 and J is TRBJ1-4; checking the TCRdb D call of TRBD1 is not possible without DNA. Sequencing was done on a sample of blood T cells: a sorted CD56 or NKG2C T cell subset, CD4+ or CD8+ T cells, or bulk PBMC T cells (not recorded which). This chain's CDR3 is CASNRIGAGRNEKLFF.